This paragraph covers one T cell receptor (beta chain) sequence. This sample was included in a study of T cell responses to AZD1222 COVID-19 vaccine. Method: immunoSEQ multiplex PCR; TCRdb's copy keeps in-frame clones and lacks some. The profile covers some 140,000 clones, with approximately 92% appearing a single time and 6% to 7.5% taken by the ten largest. The source of this sequence is an adult who received the AZD1222 COVID-19 vaccine. The starting material was peripheral blood, obtained 28 days after the second AZD1222 dose.

The CDR3 is CASSRRQPNEKLFF. CDR3 DNA sequence: TGTGCCAGCAGCCGTCGGCAGCCTAATGAAAAACTGTTTTTT. V and J are TRBV7-2 and TRBJ1-4; D is uncertain. This CDR3 spans 14 amino acids. V dropped 5 bases and J dropped 3 bases, with 10 bases sitting between them. The germline gives CDR1 SGHTA, CDR2 FQGNSA. The full variable domain, rest sourced from reference TRBV7-2 and TRBJ1-4, is GAGVSQSPSNKVTEKGKDVELRCDPISGHTALYWYRQSLGQGLEFLIYFQGNSAPDKSGLPSDRFSAERTGGSVSTLTIQRTQQEDSAVYLCASSRRQPNEKLFFGSGTQLSVL.